Presented here are 23 T cell receptor beta chains from one specimen sequenced in a study of T cells in Graves' hyperthyroidism and ophthalmopathy. Researchers took RNA transcripts and amplified the TCR beta CDR3 regions from them. A set of HTBI primers served as the primers for a first-round RT-PCR of the TCR CDR3. One entry per CDR3 protein, called by TCRdb with MiXCR from the multiplex PCR reads. The sample has some 300,000 distinct CDR3 sequences; more than 10% are singletons. Sequencing was done on a sample of blood. Every receptor here comes from a woman aged 25 to 39 with Graves' hyperthyroidism that later progressed to Graves' ophthalmopathy.

The sample holds a few counts of this clonotype. The rearrangement links TRBV7-9 to TRBJ1-3; D is possibly TRBD1 (5 bases). This CDR3 is built from 15 residues. V lost 5 bases and J lost 0, with 11 bases in between. Germline loops: CDR1 SEHNR, CDR2 FQNEAQ (reference sequence). The CDR3 loop is CASSRRGTSGNTIYF. The CDR3 DNA reads TGTGCCAGCAGCCGGCGGGGGACCTCTGGAAACACCATATATTTT.

Ten or more counts support this clonotype. The V and J genes are TRBV3-2 and TRBJ1-5; TRBD1, the D gene given by the table, was not confirmed from the DNA. TRBV3-2 is annotated as a pseudogene. This CDR3 comprises 17 residues. DNA of the CDR3: TGTGCCAGCAGCCAAGGGCAGGGGATGGATGACAATCAGCCCCAGCATTTT. Translated, it gives CASSQGQGMDDNQPQHF.

This clonotype was detected ten times or more. The chain recombines TRBV29-1 with TRBJ1-1, with D perhaps TRBD1 (5 bases). V lost 4 bases to trimming and J lost 6 bases, with 9 bases between them. CDR3 length equals 11 residues. CDR1 is SQVTM and CDR2 is ANQGSEA in the germline V gene. CDR3 DNA sequence: TGCAGCGTTGTAGGGGCGGCTGAAGCTTTCTTT. It translates to CSVVGAAEAFF.

This clonotype appeared a few times. The junction and the germline gene differ at one end; a read error may be behind it. This sequence joins TRBV6-2 or TRBV6-3 and TRBJ1-2; D ambiguous. The CDR3 is made up of 12 amino acids. CDR1 and CDR2 from the germline V gene are MNHEY and SVGEGT. The CDR3 spells CTSSTLTYGYTF. The DNA of the CDR3 is TGTACCAGTTCGACACTCACCTATGGCTACACCTTC.

This clonotype was observed at least ten times. The rearrangement joins TRBV3-1 to TRBJ2-7; D call uncertain. Germline CDR1 and CDR2: LGHDT and YNNKEL (reference sequence). The CDR3 consists of 12 residues. V was shortened by 2 bases and J by 7 bases, with 9 bases between the two germline ends. The DNA for the CDR3 is TGTGCCAGCAGCCAAAACCTCGGGGAGCAGTACTTC. This codes for CASSQNLGEQYF.

The sample holds many counts of this clonotype. The CDR3 reads CASSFETSSEADTQYF. Here the CDR3 DNA reads TGTGCCAGCAGCTTCGAGACTAGCTCCGAGGCAGATACGCAGTATTTT. This sequence joins TRBV7-9 and TRBJ2-3; 7 bases are a match to TRBD2. Germline V lookup: CDR1 SEHNR, CDR2 FQNEAQ (reference sequence). Trimming removed 3 bases from V and 4 bases from J; junction bases left unmatched: 10. CDR3 length equals 16 residues.

The chain is built from TRBV4-1 and TRBJ2-3, with TRBD1 identical over 8 bases. Looked up from germline, CDR1 is MGHRA and CDR2 is YSYEKL. The CDR3 consists of 14 residues. With 4 bases clipped from V and 5 bases from J, the junction kept 5 bases outside the gene matches. CDR3 sequence: CASSRGQGGDTQYF. In DNA form, the CDR3 reads TGCGCCAGCAGCCGCGGACAGGGAGGAGATACGCAGTATTTT.

This clonotype has at least ten counts. The chain combines TRBV19 with TRBJ1-4; D unclear. This CDR3 region has 15 residues. The V end lost 7 bases, the J end lost 0 bases, and 12 bases lay between the germline ends. The germline V gene encodes CDR1 LNHDA and CDR2 SQIVND (reference sequence). As DNA, the CDR3 is TGTGCCAGTAACACGGAAGTTTCAACTAATGAAAAACTGTTTTTT. It encodes CASNTEVSTNEKLFF.

The sample holds a few counts of this clonotype. This chain uses TRBV5-8 with TRBJ1-2; 8 bases line up with TRBD1. CDR1 SGHTS and CDR2 YDEGEE come from the germline V gene. This CDR3 is 13 amino acids long. Unmatched junction bases numbered 6, after V lost 5 bases and J lost 6 bases. The CDR3 spells CASSRETGDGYTF. The DNA of the CDR3 is TGTGCCAGCAGTCGAGAGACAGGGGATGGCTACACCTTC.

This clonotype came up many times. The V and J genes are TRBV20-1 and TRBJ2-5; TRBD2 matches at 8 bases. J lost 3 bases, V lost 1 base, and 7 bases had no gene match. The length of the CDR3 is 15 residues. From germline, CDR1 is DFQATT and CDR2 SNEGSKA (reference sequence). In DNA, the CDR3 is TGCAGTGCTAGAGTGGCGGGAGGTTTGAAAGAGACCCAGTACTTC. Amino acid sequence: CSARVAGGLKETQYF.

The table lists this clonotype with many counts. This chain joins TRBV24-1 and TRBJ1-2, with TRBD1 identical over 10 bases. This CDR3 region has 16 residues. In germline, CDR1 is KGHDR, CDR2 SFDVKD. The J segment lost 4 bases and the V segment lost 4 bases, leaving 8 bases of the junction unmatched. CDR3 nucleotides: TGTGCCACCAGTGACATCACGACAGGGGGCATCTATGGCTACACCTTC. Translation: CATSDITTGGIYGYTF.

This clonotype was picked up many times. The chain employs TRBV6-2 or TRBV6-3 and TRBJ2-4; 7 positions agree with TRBD1. V lost 5 bases, J lost 9 bases, and 4 bases stayed unmatched. The CDR3 consists of 12 residues. Germline CDR1 is MNHEY and CDR2 is SVGEGT. The CDR3 DNA reads TGTGCCAGCAGTAACAGGGGAAGCATTCAGTACTTC. This gives the protein CASSNRGSIQYF.

In this sample, this clonotype turned up many times. The genes are TRBV20-1 and TRBJ2-5; perhaps TRBD1 as D (5 bases). V was shortened by 6 bases and J by 7 bases, with 9 bases between the two germline ends. The CDR3 has 10 amino acids. Germline CDR1 is DFQATT and CDR2 is SNEGSKA (reference sequence). CDR3 in amino acids: CSAVGATQYF. In nucleotides, the CDR3 is TGCAGTGCCGTAGGGGCGACCCAGTACTTC.

This clonotype was seen many times. This chain joins TRBV7-2 and TRBJ2-1; 8 bases match TRBD2. From germline, CDR1 is SGHTA and CDR2 FQGNSA. This CDR3 is built from 12 residues. The trim removed 3 bases at V and 15 bases at J, leaving 7 bases unmatched. DNA of the CDR3: TGTGCCAGCAGCTTCCGACTAGCGAATACGTTCTTC. Its protein is CASSFRLANTFF.

This clonotype was seen at least ten times. This chain joins TRBV28 and TRBJ1-2; D unclear. The V and J ends lost 6 bases and 4 bases respectively, with 18 bases between them. Germline V CDR1 and CDR2: MDHEN, SYDVKM. The CDR3 has 15 residues. CDR3 DNA: TGTGCCAGCAGCACGACGGGGAACCCGGGCTATGGCTACACCTTC. This encodes CASSTTGNPGYGYTF.

This clonotype was picked up many times. CDR3 DNA sequence: TGCAGTGCCCTCGGGAGGGCGACCCAGTACTTC. Protein sequence: CSALGRATQYF. The V and J genes are TRBV20-1 and TRBJ2-5, with 8 bases lining up with TRBD2. CDR1 and CDR2 (germline): DFQATT, SNEGSKA (reference sequence). V was pared by 6 bases and J by 7 bases, with 4 bases of the junction left unmatched. The CDR3 has 11 amino acids.

This clonotype was observed at least ten times. V and J are TRBV5-1 and TRBJ2-6; 7 nucleotides match TRBD1. The CDR3 consists of 16 residues. V shed 4 bases and J 4 bases; nucleotides not matched to a gene: 8. From germline, CDR1 is SGHRS and CDR2 YFSETQ. CDR3 DNA: TGCGCCAGCAGCAAAATACAGGGGTTCGGGGCCAACGTCCTGACTTTC. Translated: CASSKIQGFGANVLTF. The whole variable domain, filled in from reference TRBV5-1 and TRBJ2-6, reads KAGVTQTPRYLIKTRGQQVTLSCSPISGHRSVSWYQQTPGQGLQFLFEYFSETQRNKGNFPGRFSGRQFSNSRSEMNVSTLELGDSALYLCASSKIQGFGANVLTFGAGSRLTVL.

This clonotype has a count of ten or more. The chain recombines TRBV2 with TRBJ1-6; D not resolved. CDR1 is SNHLY, CDR2 FYNNEI, per germline. The CDR3 runs to 12 residues. The V and J ends lost 7 bases and 9 bases respectively, with 10 bases between them. The CDR3 reads CASNRRFSPLHF. In nucleotides, the CDR3 is TGTGCCAGCAATCGAAGATTTTCACCCCTCCACTTT.

This clonotype was counted ten times or more. This chain connects TRBV6-2 or TRBV6-3 to TRBJ2-5; D gene uncertain. Trimming pared 6 bases from V and 2 bases from J, leaving 13 bases between. The CDR3 consists of 14 residues. From germline, CDR1 is MNHEY and CDR2 SVGEGT. The CDR3 spells CASREQATQETQYF. The CDR3 nucleotides are TGTGCCAGCAGGGAGCAGGCAACACAAGAGACCCAGTACTTC.

This clonotype has a count of ten or more. The rearrangement joins TRBV2 to TRBJ2-1; 8 positions match TRBD2. The length of the CDR3 is 16 residues. Germline V gene lookup returns CDR1 SNHLY and CDR2 FYNNEI. For the CDR3, the DNA is TGTGTTTCCCCCGGGAGGGACCGCCCCTCCTACAATGAGCAGTTCTTC. Translation gives CVSPGRDRPSYNEQFF.

This clonotype was counted at least ten times. The chain couples TRBV28 to TRBJ2-5; D may be TRBD1 (6 bases). The CDR3 is 14 amino acids. V shed 8 bases and J shed 5 bases, with 18 bases lying between them. Per the germline V gene, CDR1 is MDHEN and CDR2 is SYDVKM. The CDR3 region is CASGGQPGSETQYF. In nucleotides, the CDR3 is TGTGCCAGCGGAGGACAGCCTGGATCGGAGACCCAGTACTTC.

This chain joins TRBV9 and TRBJ2-3; no clear D gene. Germline CDR1 reads SGDLS; CDR2 reads YYNGEE. The CDR3 totals 12 residues. The V gene lost 3 bases and the J gene lost 1 base, with 3 bases spanning the gap. The CDR3 loop is CASSDGTDTQYF. CDR3 nucleotide sequence: TGTGCCAGCAGCGATGGCACAGATACGCAGTATTTT.

This clonotype came up many times. This rearrangement joins TRBV12-5 to TRBJ2-5; TRBD1 matches 7 bases. V was clipped by 0 bases and J by 3 bases; unmatched bases: 4. CDR1 is LGHNT and CDR2 is FRNRAP in the germline V gene. The CDR3 consists of 15 residues. The CDR3 spells CASGLVQGRKETQYF. Here the CDR3 DNA reads TGTGCTAGTGGTTTGGTACAGGGGCGGAAAGAGACCCAGTACTTC.